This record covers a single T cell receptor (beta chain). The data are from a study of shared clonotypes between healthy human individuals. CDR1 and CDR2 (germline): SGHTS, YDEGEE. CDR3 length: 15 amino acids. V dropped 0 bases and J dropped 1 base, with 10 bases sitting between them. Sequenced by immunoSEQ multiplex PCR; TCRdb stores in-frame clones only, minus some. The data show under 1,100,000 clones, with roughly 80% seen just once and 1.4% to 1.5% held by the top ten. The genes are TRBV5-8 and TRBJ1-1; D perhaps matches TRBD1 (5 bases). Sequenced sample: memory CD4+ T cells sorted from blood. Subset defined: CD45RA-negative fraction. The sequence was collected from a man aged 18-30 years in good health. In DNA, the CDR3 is TGTGCCAGCAGCTTGGTACCAGGGAAGAACACTGAAGCTTTCTTT. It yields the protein CASSLVPGKNTEAFF.